This TCR beta chain stems from a study of radiotherapy plus CTLA-4 blockade in lung cancer. This table comes from immunoSEQ multiplex PCR, and its TCRdb copy is limited to in-frame clones, with some not included. The sample consists of tens of thousands of clones, 70% to 85% of them appearing once. General study findings and limits: Together with interferon-beta, which increased in serum after radiation, early dynamic changes in blood T cell clones were reportedly the best predictors of response.

Trimming took 5 bases from V and 0 from J; bases not matched to a gene: 5. CDR3 length: 15 residues. The V gene's germline CDR1 is KGHSH and CDR2 LQKENI. In the case of this clone: Antigen: not known.

The genes are TRBV18 and TRBJ2-7, with 9 bases lining up with TRBD2. The source was peripheral blood, collected from a patient treated with radiotherapy plus ipilimumab. This sequence was found in a human donor with non-small cell lung cancer who had a complete response to radiotherapy plus ipilimumab. CDR3 sequence (DNA): TGTGCCAGCTCATCAAGCGGGAGGAGCTCCTACGAGCAGTACGTC. As protein: CASSSSGRSSYEQYV.